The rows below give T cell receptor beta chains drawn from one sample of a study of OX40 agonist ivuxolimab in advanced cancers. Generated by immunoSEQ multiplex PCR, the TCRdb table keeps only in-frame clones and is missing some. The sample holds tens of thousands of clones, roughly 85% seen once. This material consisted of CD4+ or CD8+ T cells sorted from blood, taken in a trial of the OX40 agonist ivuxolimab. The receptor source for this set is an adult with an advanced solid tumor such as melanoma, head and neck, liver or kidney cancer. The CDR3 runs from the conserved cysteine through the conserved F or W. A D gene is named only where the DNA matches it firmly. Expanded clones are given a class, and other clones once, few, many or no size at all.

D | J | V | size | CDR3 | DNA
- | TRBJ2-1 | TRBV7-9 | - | CASNTGYNEQFF | TGTGCCAGCAACACAGGTTACAATGAGCAGTTCTTC
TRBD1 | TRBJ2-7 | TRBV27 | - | CASSLLGQGRGEQYF | TGTGCCAGCAGTTTATTGGGACAGGGACGTGGCGAGCAGTACTTC
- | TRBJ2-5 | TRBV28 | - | CASSSAHGGETQYF | TGTGCCAGCAGTTCCGCCCACGGGGGAGAGACCCAGTACTTC
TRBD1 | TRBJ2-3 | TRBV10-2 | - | CASSAKWGQGASSTDTQYF | TGCGCCAGCAGTGCTAAGTGGGGGCAGGGGGCCTCTAGCACAGATACGCAGTATTTT
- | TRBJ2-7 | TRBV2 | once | CASSEMVRTYEQYF | TGTGCCAGCAGTGAAATGGTGCGGACCTACGAGCAGTACTTC
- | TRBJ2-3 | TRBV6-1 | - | CASSSGPHIDTQYF | TGTGCCAGCAGTTCCGGGCCCCACATAGATACGCAGTATTTT
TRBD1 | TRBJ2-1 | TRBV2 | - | CASSEGQGGFF | TGTGCCAGCAGTGAGGGACAGGGGGGGTTCTTC
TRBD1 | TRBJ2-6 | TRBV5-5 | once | CASSLQGVRSSGANVLTF | TGTGCCAGCAGCTTGCAGGGGGTGCGTTCCTCTGGGGCCAACGTCCTGACTTTC
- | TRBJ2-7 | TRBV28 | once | CASNSRTGIREQYF | TGTGCCAGCAATTCGAGGACCGGGATCAGGGAGCAGTACTTC
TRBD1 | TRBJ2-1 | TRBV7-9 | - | CASSPQTGTTNEQFF | TGTGCCAGCAGCCCCCAGACAGGGACCACCAATGAGCAGTTCTTC
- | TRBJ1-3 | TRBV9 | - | CASSVLADSGNTIYF | TGTGCCAGCAGCGTACTCGCGGACTCTGGAAACACCATATATTTT
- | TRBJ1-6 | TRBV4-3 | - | CASSQDSGPDYSPLHF | TGCGCCAGCAGCCAAGATTCCGGACCAGACTATTCACCCCTCCACTTT
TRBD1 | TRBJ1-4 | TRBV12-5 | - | CASGLGTVNEKLFF | TGTGCTAGTGGCCTCGGGACAGTAAATGAAAAACTGTTTTTT
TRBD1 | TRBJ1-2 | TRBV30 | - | CAWSETGESGLNYGYTF | TGTGCCTGGAGTGAGACAGGGGAGAGCGGGTTAAACTATGGCTACACCTTC
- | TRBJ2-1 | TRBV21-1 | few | CASNPLIGPMRELYGEQFF | TGTGCCAGCAATCCGCTTATTGGCCCGATGCGGGAGTTATACGGTGAGCAGTTCTTC
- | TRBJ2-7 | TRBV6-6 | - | CASSYSQADEQYF | TGTGCCAGCAGTTACTCGCAGGCCGACGAGCAGTACTTC
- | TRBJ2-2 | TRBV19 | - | CASSIEARPNTGELFF | TGTGCCAGTAGTATTGAGGCCAGGCCGAACACCGGGGAGCTGTTTTTT
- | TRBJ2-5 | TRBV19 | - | CASSIQETQYF | TGTGCCAGTAGTATACAAGAGACCCAGTACTTC
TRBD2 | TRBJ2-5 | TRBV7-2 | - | CASSLLAGAREQYF | TGTGCCAGCAGCTTACTAGCGGGAGCGAGGGAGCAGTACTTC
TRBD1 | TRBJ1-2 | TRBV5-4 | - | CASSHIMQGASGYTF | TGTGCCAGCAGCCATATAATGCAGGGGGCGAGTGGCTACACCTTC
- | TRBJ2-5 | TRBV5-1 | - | CASSLRGEQYF | TGCGCCAGCAGCTTGAGAGGAGAGCAGTACTTC
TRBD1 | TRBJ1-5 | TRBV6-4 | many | CASSQTGGSQPQHF | TGTGCCAGCAGCCAGACAGGGGGAAGTCAGCCCCAGCATTTT
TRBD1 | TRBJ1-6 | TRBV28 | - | CASKTGGSPLHF | TGTGCCAGCAAGACAGGGGGCTCACCCCTCCACTTT
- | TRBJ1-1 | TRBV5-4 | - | CASSPGGSGRPQTEAFF | TGTGCCAGCAGTCCTGGAGGGTCCGGGCGGCCTCAGACTGAAGCTTTCTTT
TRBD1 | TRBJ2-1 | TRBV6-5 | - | CASSSRDRDNEQFF | TGTGCCAGCAGTTCCCGGGACAGAGACAATGAGCAGTTCTTC
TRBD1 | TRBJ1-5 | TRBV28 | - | CASSPRDRDQENQPQHF | TGTGCCAGCAGTCCCCGGGACAGGGATCAGGAGAATCAGCCCCAGCATTTT
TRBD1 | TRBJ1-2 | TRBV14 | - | CASSHGQGGYGYTF | TGTGCCAGCAGCCATGGACAGGGAGGCTATGGCTACACCTTC
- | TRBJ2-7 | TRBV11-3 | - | CASSSGTLSYEQYF | TGTGCCAGCAGCTCCGGGACACTATCCTACGAGCAGTACTTC
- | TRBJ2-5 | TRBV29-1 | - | CSVPGGQGREETQYF | TGCAGCGTTCCTGGCGGGCAGGGGCGGGAAGAGACCCAGTACTTC
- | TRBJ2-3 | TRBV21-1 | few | CASSTGAVRASTDTQYF | TGTGCCAGCAGCACTGGGGCAGTAAGAGCTAGCACAGATACGCAGTATTTT
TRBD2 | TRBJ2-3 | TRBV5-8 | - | CASSFSSGSTDTQYF | TGTGCCAGCAGCTTCTCTAGCGGGAGCACAGATACGCAGTATTTT
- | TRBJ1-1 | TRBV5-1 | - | CASSLNAGRTEAFF | TGCGCCAGCAGCTTGAATGCGGGACGGACTGAAGCTTTCTTT
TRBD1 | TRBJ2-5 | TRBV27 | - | CASSRTGQETQYF | TGTGCCAGCAGTCGGACAGGCCAAGAGACCCAGTACTTC
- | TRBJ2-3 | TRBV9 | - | CASSVASREDTQYF | TGTGCCAGCAGCGTAGCTTCTAGAGAGGATACGCAGTATTTT
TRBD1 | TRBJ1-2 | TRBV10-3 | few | CATSTGAYGYTF | TGTGCCACTTCGACAGGGGCTTATGGCTACACCTTC
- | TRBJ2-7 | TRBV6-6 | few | CASSSHSYEQYF | TGTGCCAGCAGTTCCCACTCCTACGAGCAGTACTTC
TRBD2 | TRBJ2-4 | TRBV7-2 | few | CASSPPRVAGVGNIQYF | TGTGCCAGCAGCCCCCCCAGGGTCGCGGGAGTGGGTAACATTCAGTACTTC
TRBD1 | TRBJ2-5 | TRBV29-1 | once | CSLGQGAHF | TGCAGCCTGGGGCAGGGGGCTCACTTC
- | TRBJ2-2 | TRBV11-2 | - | CASSLDLTTGELFF | TGTGCCAGCAGCTTAGATTTGACCACCGGGGAGCTGTTTTTT
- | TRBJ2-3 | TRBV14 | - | CASSQLRGGSTDTQYF | TGTGCCAGCAGCCAACTTAGGGGAGGAAGCACAGATACGCAGTATTTT
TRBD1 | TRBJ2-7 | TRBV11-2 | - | CASSLLDRGNYEQYF | TGTGCCAGCAGCTTATTGGACAGGGGGAACTACGAGCAGTACTTC
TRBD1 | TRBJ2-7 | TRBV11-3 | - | CASSSGTGGHEQYF | TGTGCCAGCAGCTCCGGGACAGGGGGCCACGAGCAGTACTTC
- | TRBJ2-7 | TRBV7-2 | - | CASSFTTYEQYF | TGTGCCAGCAGCTTTACAACCTACGAGCAGTACTTC
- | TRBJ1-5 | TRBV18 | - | CASSPQRGTNDQPQHF | TGTGCCAGCTCACCGCAAAGAGGGACAAACGATCAGCCCCAGCATTTT
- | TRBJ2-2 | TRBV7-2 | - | CASSLVGGVDTGELFF | TGTGCCAGCAGCTTAGTGGGCGGGGTAGACACCGGGGAGCTGTTTTTT
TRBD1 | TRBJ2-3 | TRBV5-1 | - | CASSLADREADTQYF | TGCGCCAGCAGCTTGGCGGACAGGGAAGCAGATACGCAGTATTTT
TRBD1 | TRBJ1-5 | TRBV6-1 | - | CASIRDRSGQPQHF | TGTGCCAGCATCCGGGACAGATCGGGTCAGCCCCAGCATTTT
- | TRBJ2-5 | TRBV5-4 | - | CASRNLDGKLQETQYF | TGTGCCAGCAGGAATCTGGACGGGAAGCTACAAGAGACCCAGTACTTC
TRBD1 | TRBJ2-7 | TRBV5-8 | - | CASSSAGQAYEQYF | TGTGCCAGCAGTAGTGCGGGACAGGCCTACGAGCAGTACTTC
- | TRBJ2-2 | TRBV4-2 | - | CASSQEGGLQTGELFF | TGTGCCAGCAGCCAAGAGGGGGGGCTTCAGACCGGGGAGCTGTTTTTT
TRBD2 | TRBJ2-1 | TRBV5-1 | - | CASSLMMAGGYNEQFF | TGCGCCAGCAGCTTGATGATGGCGGGAGGCTACAATGAGCAGTTCTTC
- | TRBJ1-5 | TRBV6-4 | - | CASPTPPKYQPQHF | TGTGCCAGCCCTACCCCGCCCAAATATCAGCCCCAGCATTTT
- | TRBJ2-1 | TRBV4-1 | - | CASSQEQQTYNEQFF | TGCGCCAGCAGCCAAGAGCAACAGACATACAATGAGCAGTTCTTC
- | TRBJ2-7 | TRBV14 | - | CASSQSHEQYF | TGTGCCAGCAGCCAATCACACGAGCAGTACTTC